The clone carrying this T cell receptor (beta chain) is a singleton in its sample. Its antigen remains unknown. This specimen comes from a study of CD8 T cells in ankylosing spondylitis. This CDR3 is built from 16 residues. Germline-derived CDR1 and CDR2 are SGHNT and YENEEA. The V end lost 1 base, the J end lost 2 bases, and 12 bases lay between the germline ends. TCRdb independently ran MiXCR on the 5' RACE reads; one entry per CDR3 protein. This table holds 500,000 to 650,000 distinct CDR3 sequences, approximately 5.3% found once. Whole-study findings and limits: What appeared characteristic of ankylosing spondylitis blood was a TCR beta motif of about eight highly homologous variants. Disease-linked clones had a CD8+ phenotype and relatively low frequency in peripheral blood.

The source material was blood, either unsorted or a sorted T cell fraction (not recorded which). The V gene is TRBV11-3, the J gene TRBJ2-1; a possible D gene is TRBD2 (5 bases). The receptor's source is a male donor with ankylosing spondylitis. The CDR3 nucleotides read TGTGCCAGCAGCTTAGGAATAGCGAGGACCTACAATGAGCAGTTCTTC. Its translation is CASSLGIARTYNEQFF.